These 21 T cell receptor beta chains were sequenced from one sample in a study of response to subunit inactivated influenza vaccine. TCRdb reprocessed the RT-PCR reads with MiXCR, giving one entry per CDR3 protein. Here the sample spans about 800,000 distinct CDR3 sequences, 21% being singletons. The material sequenced was PBMCs from blood, taken 5 days after vaccination. These receptors all come from a middle-aged man who received an inactivated influenza vaccine.

The chain carries TRBV29-1 and TRBJ1-4; no reliable D call. The CDR3 is 14 amino acids. Trimming removed 2 bases at V and 3 bases at J, with 10 bases between. CDR1 and CDR2 from the germline V gene are SQVTM and ANQGSEA. Here the CDR3 DNA reads TGCAGCGTTGAAACGGCGGAGGCTAATGAAAAACTGTTTTTT. It specifies CSVETAEANEKLFF.

The chain links TRBV12-3 or TRBV12-4 to TRBJ2-1; 7 nucleotides align to TRBD2. The V segment lost 3 bases and the J segment 0 bases; nucleotides outside the gene matches: 11. The CDR3 is 18 residues long. CDR3 in amino acids: CASSLVPWRGTSYNEQFF. CDR3 nucleotide sequence: TGTGCCAGCAGTTTGGTCCCCTGGCGGGGGACCTCCTACAATGAGCAGTTCTTC.

The chain has TRBV2 and TRBJ2-7; 9 bases fit TRBD1. There are 18 residues in the CDR3. J lost 2 bases, V lost 10 bases, and 21 bases had no gene match. CDR1 and CDR2 from the germline V gene are SNHLY and FYNNEI. CDR3 residues: CAIKPALRRQGDTYEQYF. In DNA, the CDR3 is TGTGCCATCAAGCCAGCCCTCCGAAGACAGGGGGACACCTACGAGCAGTACTTC.

The V call is TRBV6-5, the J call TRBJ2-4, with 7 bases aligning to TRBD1. V lost 4 bases and J lost 1; bases outside the gene matches: 7. Germline V lookup: CDR1 MNHEY, CDR2 SVGAGI. The CDR3 sequence is 16 residues long. CDR3 residues: CASSSTPQGAKNIQYF. The DNA for the CDR3 is TGTGCCAGCAGTTCCACCCCACAGGGGGCCAAAAACATTCAGTACTTC.

This clonotype has a handful of counts. This sequence joins TRBV15 and TRBJ2-7, with TRBD2 matching over 8 bases. With V trimmed by 0 bases and J by 4 bases, 11 bases remained unmatched. From germline, CDR1 is LNHNV and CDR2 YYDKDF (reference sequence). The CDR3 length is 17 residues. CDR3 sequence (DNA): TGTGCCACCAGCAGAGATCCCTCCCGCGGGAGGCTGTACGAGCAGTACTTC. This translates into CATSRDPSRGRLYEQYF.

This clonotype came up a few times. This chain uses TRBV10-3 with TRBJ2-5, with TRBD2 identical over 14 bases. This CDR3 comprises 15 residues. Germline CDR1 and CDR2: ENHRY and SYGVKD. The V gene end was trimmed by 6 bases and the J gene end by 6 bases; junction bases not matched to a gene: 6. The CDR3 loop is CAISLGTSGRQTQYF. The CDR3 region has the DNA TGTGCCATCAGCCTCGGGACTAGCGGGAGACAGACCCAGTACTTC.

The J gene is TRBJ2-7, the V gene TRBV7-9; D unclear. V was clipped by 1 base and J by 5 bases, with 9 bases between them. The CDR3 sequence is 13 residues long. Germline CDR1 SEHNR, CDR2 FQNEAQ (reference sequence). CDR3 amino acids: CASSLGMRNEQYF. As DNA, the CDR3 is TGTGCCAGCAGCTTAGGTATGCGGAACGAGCAGTACTTC.

This clonotype showed up just a few times. The CDR3 spells CASSQGGMGTEAFF. The CDR3 DNA is TGTGCCAGCAGCCAAGGGGGTATGGGCACTGAAGCTTTCTTT. The chain uses TRBV4-2 and TRBJ1-1; D call uncertain. Trimming removed 1 base at V and 4 bases at J, with 10 bases between. Germline CDR1 LGHNA, CDR2 YNFKEQ. The CDR3 loop spans 14 amino acids.

This chain uses TRBV5-1 with TRBJ2-6; TRBD2 might be the D (6 bases). The V gene's germline CDR1 is SGHRS and CDR2 YFSETQ. V was clipped by 4 bases and J by 0 bases, with 11 bases between them. The CDR3 spans 16 residues. The CDR3 coding sequence is TGCGCCAGCAGCCCGGGAGCGTTCTCTGGGGCCAACGTCCTGACTTTC. Protein sequence: CASSPGAFSGANVLTF.

Worth noting for this clonotype: A much more abundant neighbour one base away suggests this may be a read error. The rearrangement joins TRBV10-3 to TRBJ2-3, with D possibly being TRBD2 (7 bases). CDR3 size: 13 residues. V lost 7 bases, J lost 5 bases, and 13 bases lay in between. Germline V lookup: CDR1 ENHRY, CDR2 SYGVKD. CDR3: CAIKGGSEDTQYF. In DNA form, the CDR3 reads TGTGCCATCAAGGGGGGGTCTGAAGATACGCAGTATTTT.

The table lists this clonotype with a few counts. This chain uses TRBV5-1 with TRBJ1-1, with a possible D match to TRBD1 (5 bases). Germline lookup yields CDR1 SGHRS and CDR2 YFSETQ. The CDR3 has 12 amino acids. V lost 4 bases and J lost 11, with 15 bases in between. CDR3 protein: CASSQSGTGAFF. In nucleotides, the CDR3 is TGCGCCAGCAGCCAGTCAGGGACCGGGGCTTTCTTT.

This chain uses TRBV20-1 with TRBJ2-7, with TRBD2 identical over 8 bases. V trimming: 4 bases; J trimming: 4 bases; junction bases outside the gene matches: 6. Germline V gives CDR1 DFQATT, CDR2 SNEGSKA (reference sequence). The CDR3 runs to 13 residues. CDR3 nucleotides: TGCAGTGCTAAACAGCGGGGGTCTTACGAGCAGTACTTC. Translation gives CSAKQRGSYEQYF.

In its sample, this clonotype was seen a few times. V is TRBV7-2 and J is TRBJ2-3; D gene uncertain. The germline V and J ends were trimmed by 2 bases and 5 bases, with 17 bases remaining between them. CDR3 length: 16 amino acids. Germline CDR1 is SGHTA and CDR2 is FQGNSA. CDR3 DNA sequence: TGTGCCAGCAGCTTAAACGCGCTTTCGACTGGAGATACGCAGTATTTT. Its translation: CASSLNALSTGDTQYF.

This chain joins TRBV20-1 and TRBJ2-4; D is perhaps TRBD2 (6 bases). The V gene's germline CDR1 is DFQATT and CDR2 SNEGSKA (reference sequence). V shed 5 bases and J shed 0 bases, with 14 bases lying between them. The CDR3 spans 15 residues. CDR3 sequence reads: CSAQRGGLAKNIQYF. CDR3 nucleotides: TGCAGTGCTCAGCGAGGAGGGCTAGCCAAAAACATTCAGTACTTC.

The chain links TRBV27 to TRBJ2-1; D may correspond to TRBD1 or TRBD2 (5 bases each). Germline V gives CDR1 MNHEY, CDR2 SMNVEV (reference sequence). Trimming removed 5 bases from V and 0 bases from J, with 11 bases in between. CDR3 length: 15 amino acids. CDR3 sequence: CASSLGRPSYNEQFF. CDR3 coding DNA: TGTGCCAGCAGTCTGGGACGCCCCTCCTACAATGAGCAGTTCTTC.

The chain combines TRBV7-2 with TRBJ2-1; TRBD2 matches 8 bases. Germline V gene sequence: CDR1 SGHTA, CDR2 FQGNSA. The CDR3 has 15 amino acids. J lost 4 bases, V lost 4 bases, and 6 bases had no gene match. The CDR3 reads CASSYGGGYYNEQFF. The CDR3 bases are TGTGCCAGCAGCTACGGCGGGGGGTATTACAATGAGCAGTTCTTC.

This clonotype was seen a few times. The chain is built from TRBV12-3 or TRBV12-4 and TRBJ1-2; D is possibly TRBD1 (5 bases). The CDR3 is 14 amino acids. Trimming shortened V by 1 base and J by 6 bases, and 12 bases separated the two germline ends. The chain's CDR3 is CASSLGVGRDGYTF. Here the CDR3 DNA reads TGTGCCAGCAGTTTAGGGGTAGGCAGGGATGGCTACACCTTC.

In this sample, this clonotype turned up many times. The rearrangement uses TRBV12-3 or TRBV12-4 and TRBJ2-7; no firm D call. V was cut by 6 bases and J by 3 bases, with 9 bases left in between. This CDR3 is built from 12 residues. The CDR3 is CASSDRSYEQYF. The CDR3 coding sequence is TGTGCCAGCAGCGACCGTAGCTACGAGCAGTACTTC.

This clonotype was observed many times. The rearrangement joins TRBV20-1 to TRBJ1-1; D gene ambiguous. This CDR3 is 13 amino acids long. Germline CDR1 is DFQATT and CDR2 is SNEGSKA (reference sequence). The V gene lost 6 bases and the J gene lost 4 bases, with 15 bases spanning the gap. CDR3 DNA sequence: TGCAGTGCATCGAAACGCCCTGTCACTGAAGCTTTCTTT. Its translation: CSASKRPVTEAFF.

There are a few counts of this clonotype. The chain is built from TRBV5-1 and TRBJ2-1, with 9 bases that match TRBD2. Trimming at V came to 0 bases and at J to 6 bases, leaving 10 bases not matched to a gene. The CDR3 covers 17 residues. Germline assignment: CDR1 SGHRS and CDR2 YFSETQ. The CDR3 reads CASSLELAGGVGNEQFF. The CDR3, as DNA: TGCGCCAGCAGCTTGGAACTAGCGGGCGGGGTAGGCAATGAGCAGTTCTTC.

This clonotype has just a few counts. The chain links TRBV10-3 to TRBJ1-1; D may be TRBD1 (5 bases). The CDR3 runs 13 residues. Germline CDR1 reads ENHRY; CDR2 reads SYGVKD. V shed 10 bases and J shed 5 bases, with 17 bases lying between them. The CDR3 reads CASSAREETEAFF. CDR3 in DNA: TGTGCCAGCTCGGCCAGGGAGGAAACTGAAGCTTTCTTT.